This T cell receptor (beta chain) was retrieved from a study of read filtering for tumor transcriptome and immune sequencing. Study-wide context: Patients were 17 to 20 male and some 15 female, mean age around 67 years, range about 47 to 80. 8 or 9 patients were R-ISS I, approximately 15 were R-ISS II, 6 or 7 were R-ISS III. Study-level findings and limits: This fraction held mixed bone marrow immune cells after CD138-negative sorting.

Details on this clonotype: Its antigen is not identified.

Per the germline V gene, CDR1 is SGHRS and CDR2 is YFSETQ. V dropped 4 bases and J dropped 4 bases, with 11 bases sitting between them. This CDR3 has 13 residues. Molecular barcoded adaptors covering alpha/delta and beta/gamma chains were used on around 400 ng RNA. TCRdb redid the calling of the reads with MiXCR, one entry per CDR3 protein. This table holds under 40,000 distinct CDR3 sequences, 13% to 15% found once. The V and J genes are TRBV5-1 and TRBJ1-2; unclear D gene. Sample: a population of CD138-negative cells sorted from bone marrow. The receptor comes from a donor at least 40 years old with multiple myeloma. Here the CDR3 reads CASSPTPFYGYTF. The DNA for the CDR3 is TGCGCCAGCAGCCCTACACCTTTCTATGGCTACACCTTC.